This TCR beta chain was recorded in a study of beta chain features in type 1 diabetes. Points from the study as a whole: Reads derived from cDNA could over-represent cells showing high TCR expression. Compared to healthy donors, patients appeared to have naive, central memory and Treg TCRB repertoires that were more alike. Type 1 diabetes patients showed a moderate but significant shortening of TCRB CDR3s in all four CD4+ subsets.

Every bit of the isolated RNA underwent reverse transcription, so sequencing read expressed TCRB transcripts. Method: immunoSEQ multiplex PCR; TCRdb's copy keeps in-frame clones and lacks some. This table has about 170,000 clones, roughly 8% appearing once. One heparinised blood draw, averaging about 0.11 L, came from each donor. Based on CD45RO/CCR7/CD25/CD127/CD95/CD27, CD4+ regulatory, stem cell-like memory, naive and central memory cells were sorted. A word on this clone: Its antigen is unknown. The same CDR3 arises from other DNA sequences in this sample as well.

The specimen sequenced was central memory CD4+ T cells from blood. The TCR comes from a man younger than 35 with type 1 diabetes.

The CDR3 sequence is CASSLDTGDQPQHF. The CDR3, as DNA: TGTGCCAGCAGCTTAGATACAGGGGATCAGCCCCAGCATTTT. The V and J genes are TRBV7-2 and TRBJ1-5; TRBD1 agrees at 7 bases. Germline V lookup: CDR1 SGHTA, CDR2 FQGNSA. The CDR3 is 14 residues long. V was pared by 1 base and J by 5 bases, with 2 bases of the junction left unmatched. Combining the CDR3 with reference TRBV7-2 and TRBJ1-5 gives the whole variable domain GAGVSQSPSNKVTEKGKDVELRCDPISGHTALYWYRQSLGQGLEFLIYFQGNSAPDKSGLPSDRFSAERTGGSVSTLTIQRTQQEDSAVYLCASSLDTGDQPQHFGDGTRLSIL.